The 11 T cell receptor beta chains below all came from one sample that was sequenced in a study of kidney transplant recipient with SARS-CoV-2 infection. TCRdb recomputed calls from the reads with MiXCR, one row per CDR3 protein. The top ten hold roughly 7% of the sample, which has under 300,000 distinct CDR3 sequences, under 30% seen once. The sample here was a blood sample, taken at baseline and on roughly day 110 from a kidney transplant recipient. The receptors were gathered from a young adult male patient who had COVID-19 and was a kidney transplant recipient. The graft donor may have given rise to some T cells.

In this sample, this clonotype turned up once. A much larger clone lies a single base off, so this may be a read error. The gene calls are TRBV7-2 and TRBJ1-1, with D maybe TRBD1 (5 bases). Germline V gene data show CDR1 as SGHTA and CDR2 as FQGNSA. V lost 4 bases and J 0 bases, leaving 9 bases between the germline ends. There are 14 residues in the CDR3. CDR3 in DNA: TGTGCCAGCAGCTCAGACAGCATGAACACTGAAGCTTTCTTT. Translating gives CASSSDSMNTEAFF.

As for this clonotype: This sequence may be a read error, since a much larger clone differs from it by one base. The V gene is TRBV9, the J gene TRBJ2-7; TRBD2 is a possible D gene (7 bases). The J call may be mistaken, given a closer DNA end match to TRBJ2-1. The germline V gene has CDR1 SGDLS and CDR2 YYNGEE. This CDR3 is 14 amino acids long. The CDR3 is CASSVSAGGGEQFF. Written as DNA, the CDR3 is TGTGCCAGCAGCGTATCAGCGGGCGGGGGCGAGCAGTTCTTC.

This clonotype was seen repeatedly, ten times or more. V usage is TRBV2 and J usage is TRBJ1-1; no firm D call. Germline CDR1 and CDR2: SNHLY and FYNNEI. The CDR3 consists of 13 residues. V was shortened by 6 bases and J by 0 bases, with 8 bases between the two germline ends. The CDR3 DNA is TGTGCCAGCAGCTCTCAGATGAACACTGAAGCTTTCTTT. Amino acids: CASSSQMNTEAFF.

Regarding this clonotype: Possible read error: a much larger clone is one base away. This chain connects TRBV8-2 to TRBJ1-2. TRBV8-2 is listed as a pseudogene. CDR3 length: 16 residues. DNA of the CDR3: TGTGGCAGTGCTGCGGGTGATAGCCGAAAGACCTATAGCTACACCTTC. Residues: CGSAAGDSRKTYSYTF.

This clonotype was seen ten or more times. In nucleotides, the CDR3 is TGTGCTAGTGGTACGCCGATTTTGCAGGGAAAGACCTATGGCTACACCTTC. Translation: CASGTPILQGKTYGYTF. The chain combines TRBV12-5 with TRBJ1-2, with a weak D call TRBD1 (5 bases). Germline V lookup: CDR1 LGHNT, CDR2 FRNRAP. The length of the CDR3 is 17 residues. V lost 5 bases, J lost 4 bases, and 23 bases lay in between.

The CDR3 DNA is TGTGCCAGCAGCGTAGTCCGTCACGAGGGAAAGACCTATGGCTACACCTTC. Protein: CASSVVRHEGKTYGYTF. The chain recombines TRBV7-1 with TRBJ1-2; D ambiguous. TRBV7-1 is an ORF, with its function uncertain. The V end was cut by 5 bases, the J end by 4 bases, with 23 bases between. This CDR3 has 17 residues.

As for this clonotype: An end of the junction differs from the germline gene, which may be a read error. The rearrangement links TRBV3-1 to TRBJ2-2, with D possibly being TRBD2 (5 bases). This CDR3 has 18 residues. The V gene's germline CDR1 is LGHDT and CDR2 YNNKEL (reference sequence). The CDR3: CAGSGYTPISGLTGELFF. Written as DNA, the CDR3 is TGTGCCGGCAGCGGCTACACTCCCATTTCAGGCTTGACCGGGGAGCTGTTTTTT.

This clonotype turned up a few times. The V and J genes are TRBV12-3 or TRBV12-4 and TRBJ2-5; D is ambiguous. The length of the CDR3 is 13 residues. Trimming stripped 3 bases from V and 2 bases from J, with 7 bases between. CDR3 coding DNA: TGTGCCAGCAGTTTTGGGCCACAAGAGACCCAGTACTTC. Translating it yields CASSFGPQETQYF.

The sample holds many counts of this clonotype. V gene TRBV27 combines with J gene TRBJ2-1; 14 positions agree with TRBD2. In germline, CDR1 is MNHEY, CDR2 SMNVEV (reference sequence). This CDR3 is 15 amino acids long. V trimming: 4 bases; J trimming: 7 bases; junction bases outside the gene matches: 3. CDR3 amino acids: CASSSGTSGRNEQFF. The CDR3 DNA sequence: TGTGCCAGCAGTTCCGGGACTAGCGGGAGAAATGAGCAGTTCTTC.

This clonotype was recorded many times. This sequence joins TRBV28 and TRBJ2-7, with TRBD1 matching over 11 bases. This CDR3 comprises 14 residues. The J segment lost 4 bases and the V segment lost 6 bases, leaving 5 bases of the junction unmatched. Germline V gene sequence: CDR1 MDHEN, CDR2 SYDVKM. The CDR3 loop reads CASRSGTGGYEQYF. The CDR3 DNA sequence: TGTGCCAGCAGGTCCGGGACAGGGGGGTACGAGCAGTACTTC.

This clonotype came up once. This clone may be a read error of a much larger clone one base away. The chain links TRBV2 to TRBJ1-3; TRBD1 is a possible D gene (6 bases). The germline CDR1 and CDR2 sequences are SNHLY and FYNNEI. CDR3 length: 15 amino acids. V was clipped by 5 bases and J by 8 bases, with 19 bases between them. This CDR3 reads CASSREQGSGDTIYF. CDR3 sequence (DNA): TGTGCCAGCAGTCGTGAACAGGGATCGGGAGACACCATATATTTT.